One T cell receptor (beta chain) is described in this entry. The antigen remains undetermined. From PBMCs, CD4+ and CD8+ T cells were sorted. The data were taken from a study of CD8+ T cells in alopecia areata. Study-level information: Each of the treated patients was given oral tofacitinib, 5 to 10 mg twice daily, for moderate-to-severe alopecia areata.

CDR3 size: 12 residues. V lost 2 bases to trimming and J lost 2 bases, with 1 base between them. In germline, CDR1 is SGHDN, CDR2 FVKESK. Overall study findings and caveats: Lesional tissue from the scalp (especially in alopecia totalis/universalis) showed higher clonality than normal scalp.

RNA extraction was followed by reverse transcription into cDNA, which acted as the sequencing template. Assay: immunoSEQ multiplex PCR; the TCRdb copy retains only in-frame clones and omits some. The repertoire holds some 210,000 clones, 50% to 70% seen once, with approximately 0.44% in the top ten. This receptor was obtained from a human donor with alopecia areata. The starting material was CD4+ T cells sorted from blood, obtained at week 0. The chain has TRBV14 and TRBJ2-1, with D unresolved. CDR3 in amino acids: CASSQTYNEQFF. In nucleotides, the CDR3 is TGTGCCAGCAGCCAAACCTACAATGAGCAGTTCTTC. Supplemented by reference TRBV14 and TRBJ2-1, the full variable domain reads EAGVTQFPSHSVIEKGQTVTLRCDPISGHDNLYWYRRVMGKEIKFLLHFVKESKQDESGMPNNRFLAERTGGTYSTLKVQPAELEDSGVYFCASSQTYNEQFFGPGTRLTVL.